Below, 18 T cell receptor beta chains from the same sample are listed, as sequenced in a study of blood T cell repertoires in COVID-19. Measured with immunoSEQ multiplex PCR; TCRdb has only the in-frame clones, and not every one. The table includes some 220,000 clones, 86% detected once. The sample was PBMCs or T cells enriched from blood (not recorded which). All receptors derive from a woman in her thirties or forties with acute COVID-19.

V is TRBV18 and J is TRBJ1-2; 9 nucleotides line up with TRBD1. After removal of 5 bases from V and 6 bases from J, the junction contained 1 base not matched to a gene. Germline assignment: CDR1 KGHSH and CDR2 LQKENI. The CDR3 is 12 amino acids. CDR3 sequence reads: CASSRQGDGYTF. CDR3 sequence (DNA): TGTGCCAGCTCAAGACAGGGGGATGGCTACACCTTC.

The chain combines TRBV3-1 (or the pseudogene TRBV3-2) with TRBJ1-4, with D perhaps TRBD1 (5 bases). V lost 0 bases and J 10 bases, leaving 15 bases between the germline ends. There are 15 residues in the CDR3. CDR1 is LGHDT, CDR2 YNNKEL, per germline (reference sequence). CDR3 nucleotides: TGTGCCAGCAGCCAAGATAGGGACTCTAGGGCAAAACTGTTTTTT. Encoded protein: CASSQDRDSRAKLFF.

This clone was seen once. This chain connects TRBV18 to TRBJ1-5; TRBD1 might be the D (5 bases). The germline V and J ends were trimmed by 2 bases and 3 bases, with 20 bases remaining between them. The CDR3 runs 18 residues. Germline values: CDR1 KGHSH, CDR2 LQKENI. The CDR3 DNA is TGTGCCAGCTCACCAAAATCGCCTATAGACAGCTACAATCAGCCCCAGCATTTT. Translated, it gives CASSPKSPIDSYNQPQHF.

The gene calls are TRBV4-3 and TRBJ2-7; 14 nucleotides align to TRBD2. The CDR3 is made up of 17 amino acids. V lost 5 bases, J lost 2 bases, and 8 bases stayed unmatched. From germline, CDR1 is LGHNA and CDR2 YSLEER. The CDR3 nucleotides read TGCGCCAGCAGCTTCCGCGGGACTAGCGGGGGCCCCTACGAGCAGTACTTC. Its protein product is CASSFRGTSGGPYEQYF.

V and J are TRBV24-1 and TRBJ1-2; 12 nucleotides match TRBD1. V lost 2 bases, J lost 8 bases, and 5 bases stayed unmatched. This CDR3 is built from 15 residues. Germline V gene sequence: CDR1 KGHDR, CDR2 SFDVKD. This chain's CDR3 is CATSDSGQGAKGYTF. CDR3 DNA sequence: TGTGCCACCAGTGATTCGGGACAGGGGGCGAAAGGCTACACCTTC.

The CDR3 sequence is CSVEDQATGELFF. The CDR3 DNA sequence: TGCAGCGTTGAAGATCAGGCCACCGGGGAGCTGTTTTTT. V is TRBV29-1 and J is TRBJ2-2; D gene uncertain. This CDR3 has 13 amino acids. Looked up from germline, CDR1 is SQVTM and CDR2 is ANQGSEA. Trimming pared 0 bases from V and 4 bases from J, leaving 6 bases between.

The genes are TRBV4-1 and TRBJ2-2; D gene unclear. V was trimmed by 4 bases and J by 7 bases, leaving 13 bases between them. The CDR3 has 14 residues. Germline V CDR1 and CDR2: MGHRA, YSYEKL. CDR3 protein: CASSRHSIHGELFF. The DNA of the CDR3 is TGCGCCAGCAGCCGGCACAGTATTCACGGGGAGCTGTTTTTT.

The chain has TRBV9 and TRBJ2-1, with 9 bases fitting TRBD2. Germline V gives CDR1 SGDLS, CDR2 YYNGEE. This CDR3 is 17 amino acids long. V gave up 0 bases and J gave up 9 bases; unmatched junction bases: 13. CDR3: CASSVATPSGGSGEQFF. CDR3 nucleotide sequence: TGTGCCAGCAGCGTAGCTACCCCCAGCGGGGGGAGTGGTGAGCAGTTCTTC. The variable domain in full, completed from reference TRBV9 and TRBJ2-1, reads DSGVTQTPKHLITATGQRVTLRCSPRSGDLSVYWYQQSLDQGLQFLIQYYNGEERAKGNILERFSAQQFPDLHSELNLSSLELGDSALYFCASSVATPSGGSGEQFFGPGTRLTVL.

This clone has just one count. The chain uses TRBV7-6 and TRBJ2-5, with a weak D call TRBD1 (5 bases). V was shortened by 1 base and J by 4 bases, with 22 bases between the two germline ends. This CDR3 comprises 18 residues. Per the germline V gene, CDR1 is SGHVS and CDR2 is FNYEAQ. Here the CDR3 reads CASSLGPGGQGALETQYF. For the CDR3, the DNA is TGTGCCAGCAGCTTAGGTCCAGGTGGGCAGGGCGCTCTAGAGACCCAGTACTTC. Looking up the rest from reference TRBV7-6 and TRBJ2-5 gives the full variable domain: GAGVSQSPRYKVTKRGQDVALRCDPISGHVSLYWYRQALGQGPEFLTYFNYEAQQDKSGLPNDRFSAERPEGSISTLTIQRTEQRDSAMYRCASSLGPGGQGALETQYFGPGTRLLVL.

The chain links TRBV2 to TRBJ1-2; TRBD1 might be the D (5 bases). CDR1 is SNHLY, CDR2 FYNNEI, per germline. CDR3 length: 13 residues. V lost 7 bases and J lost 13, with 22 bases in between. CDR3 sequence: CASTHEGALLGTF. CDR3 DNA: TGTGCCAGCACGCATGAAGGGGCCTTGCTCGGCACCTTC.

The V and J genes are TRBV7-8 and TRBJ2-3; the D gene is possibly TRBD2 (7 bases). The germline V gene encodes CDR1 SGHVS and CDR2 FQNEAQ. The CDR3 covers 14 residues. Trimming pared 5 bases from V and 4 bases from J, leaving 13 bases between. In nucleotides, the CDR3 is TGTGCCAGCAGCCCTCAGGGGAGGGCAGATACGCAGTATTTT. Protein: CASSPQGRADTQYF.

The chain uses TRBV30 and TRBJ2-1; 7 bases are a match to TRBD1. Germline V gene lookup returns CDR1 GTSNPN and CDR2 SVGIG (reference sequence). V shed 2 bases and J 3 bases; nucleotides not matched to a gene: 7. The CDR3 sequence is 15 residues long. The CDR3 protein is CAWSIDRVDYNEQFF. In nucleotides, the CDR3 is TGTGCCTGGAGTATCGACAGGGTTGACTACAATGAGCAGTTCTTC.

The genes are TRBV5-4 and TRBJ2-4, with TRBD2 matching 9 bases. CDR1 and CDR2 from the germline V gene are SGHNT and YYREEE (reference sequence). Unmatched junction bases numbered 5, after V lost 4 bases and J lost 6 bases. The CDR3 spans 14 residues. CDR3 in DNA: TGTGCCAGCAGCATCTCACTAGCGGGAAACATTCAGTACTTC. It translates to CASSISLAGNIQYF.

The chain uses TRBV7-8 and TRBJ1-5; 7 bases fit TRBD1. Trimming cost V 4 bases and J 3 bases; bases outside gene matches: 12. Germline values: CDR1 SGHVS, CDR2 FQNEAQ. This CDR3 spans 17 amino acids. The CDR3 sequence: CASSSRQGPEFNQPQHF. CDR3 coding DNA: TGTGCCAGCAGCTCCCGACAGGGTCCCGAATTCAATCAGCCCCAGCATTTT.

The V and J genes are TRBV5-1 and TRBJ2-7, with 7 nucleotides matching TRBD2. V shed 0 bases, J shed 2 bases, and the junction held 8 bases outside the gene matches. The CDR3 sequence is 16 residues long. CDR1 SGHRS and CDR2 YFSETQ come from the germline V gene. In nucleotides, the CDR3 is TGCGCCAGCAGCTTGGTTTTCGGGGGGTCCCCCTACGAGCAGTACTTC. It is translated as CASSLVFGGSPYEQYF.

This chain joins TRBV7-8 and TRBJ1-1; TRBD1 is a possible D gene (5 bases). V shed 1 base and J shed 3 bases, with 12 bases lying between them. The CDR3 is made up of 15 amino acids. In germline, CDR1 is SGHVS, CDR2 FQNEAQ. In DNA, the CDR3 is TGTGCCAGCAGCTTAGGACAGAGCAGAGACACTGAAGCTTTCTTT. Protein: CASSLGQSRDTEAFF.

V and J are TRBV12-3 or TRBV12-4 and TRBJ1-3; no firm D call. The germline V and J ends were trimmed by 3 bases and 3 bases, with 3 bases remaining between them. This CDR3 is 12 amino acids long. The CDR3 spells CASSFFGNTIYF. CDR3 bases: TGTGCCAGCAGTTTCTTTGGAAACACCATATATTTT.

The chain links TRBV9 to TRBJ2-3; D may be TRBD2 (6 bases). Trimming shortened V by 2 bases and J by 0 bases, and 7 bases separated the two germline ends. Germline V gene lookup returns CDR1 SGDLS and CDR2 YYNGEE. The CDR3 length is 14 residues. In DNA, the CDR3 is TGTGCCAGCAGCGTGGAGGGTAGCACAGATACGCAGTATTTT. Translation: CASSVEGSTDTQYF. Full variable domain (remainder filled in from reference TRBV9 and TRBJ2-3): DSGVTQTPKHLITATGQRVTLRCSPRSGDLSVYWYQQSLDQGLQFLIQYYNGEERAKGNILERFSAQQFPDLHSELNLSSLELGDSALYFCASSVEGSTDTQYFGPGTRLTVL.